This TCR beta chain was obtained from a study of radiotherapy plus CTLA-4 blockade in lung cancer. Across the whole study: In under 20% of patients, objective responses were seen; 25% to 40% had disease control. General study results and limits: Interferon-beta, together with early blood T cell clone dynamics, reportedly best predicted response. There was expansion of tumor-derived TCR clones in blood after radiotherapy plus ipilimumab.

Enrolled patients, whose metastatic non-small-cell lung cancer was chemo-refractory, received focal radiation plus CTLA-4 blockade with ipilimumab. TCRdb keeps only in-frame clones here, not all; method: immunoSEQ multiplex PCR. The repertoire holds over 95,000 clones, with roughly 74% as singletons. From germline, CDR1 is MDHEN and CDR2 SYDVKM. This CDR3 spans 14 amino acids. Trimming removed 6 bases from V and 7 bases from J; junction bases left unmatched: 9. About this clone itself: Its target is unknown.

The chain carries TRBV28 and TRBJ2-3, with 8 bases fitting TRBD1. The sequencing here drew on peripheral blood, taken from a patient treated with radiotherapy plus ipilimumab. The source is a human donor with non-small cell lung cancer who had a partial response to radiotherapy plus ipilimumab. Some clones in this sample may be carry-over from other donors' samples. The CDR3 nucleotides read TGTGCCAGCAGCGGGACAGGCTACGACAATACGCAGTATTTT. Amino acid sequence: CASSGTGYDNTQYF.